These T cell receptor beta chains were read from a single sample in a study of T-cell memory formation after mild COVID-19. MiXCR, run by TCRdb on the 5' RACE reads, gives a single entry per CDR3 protein. The data contain around 450,000 distinct CDR3 sequences, around 20% of them singletons. Sequencing was done on a sample of PBMCs or a T cell subset sorted from them (not recorded which). Receptors originate from an adult woman who had mild COVID-19 (a few samples of this study predate the infection). Cell type and time point are not known. Each CDR3 is given with its conserved first and last residue. A D gene is named only where the DNA matches it firmly. Only some rows state a clone size, as once, few, many or a class for expanded clones.

size: .
V: TRBV29-1
J: TRBJ1-3
D: .
CDR3: CSARKSSGNTIYF
DNA: TGCAGCGCTAGGAAGAGCTCTGGAAACACCATATATTTT

size: .
V: TRBV19
J: TRBJ1-2
D: .
CDR3: CASSIRQVYGYTF
DNA: TGTGCCAGTAGTATCCGCCAGGTTTATGGCTACACCTTC

size: .
V: TRBV7-6
J: TRBJ2-1
D: TRBD1
CDR3: CASSLGGTGRQFF
DNA: TGTGCCAGCAGCTTAGGTGGGACAGGGAGGCAGTTCTTC

size: .
V: TRBV27
J: TRBJ2-7
D: .
CDR3: CASSFIGQGGNYEQYF
DNA: TGTGCCAGCAGTTTTATCGGACAGGGAGGGAACTACGAGCAGTACTTC

size: .
V: TRBV5-1
J: TRBJ1-4
D: TRBD1
CDR3: CASSPAGTGREKLFF
DNA: TGCGCCAGCAGCCCAGCCGGGACAGGGAGAGAAAAACTGTTTTTT

size: few
V: TRBV29-1
J: TRBJ1-1
D: .
CDR3: CSVLLRGRVNTEAFF
DNA: TGCAGCGTTCTTTTGCGGGGACGGGTGAACACTGAAGCTTTCTTT

size: .
V: TRBV5-4
J: TRBJ2-3
D: .
CDR3: CASSSPGGTDTQYF
DNA: TGTGCCAGCAGCTCTCCGGGAGGCACAGATACGCAGTATTTT

size: .
V: TRBV7-3
J: TRBJ2-2
D: TRBD2
CDR3: CASSLGGLAGTGELFF
DNA: TGTGCCAGCAGCTTGGGAGGACTAGCGGGTACCGGGGAGCTGTTTTTT

size: few
V: TRBV9
J: TRBJ1-1
D: .
CDR3: CASSPHPNTEAFF
DNA: TGTGCCAGCAGCCCCCACCCGAACACTGAAGCTTTCTTT

size: few
V: TRBV20-1
J: TRBJ2-1
D: TRBD2
CDR3: CSARDYSSYNEQFF
DNA: TGCAGTGCTCGGGACTACAGCTCCTACAATGAGCAGTTCTTC